Below, one T cell receptor (beta chain) is given with its context. What antigen it recognizes has not been identified. The input lacks base qualities; no much larger clone sits a single base away. Enrollment in ICON was initiated in early 2016, and the last patient was enrolled in late 2018. From a subcohort of about 80 patients, fresh tumor and matched uninvolved tissue were collected for in-depth immune analyses, including TCR sequencing. TCR sequencing was performed on DNA isolated from bulk tissue, without cell sorting. The CDR3 runs 15 amino acids, cysteine and phenylalanine included. Only the CDR3 DNA stays, 45 bases, in frame from base 1. The junction shows trimming of 6 bases on V and 0 bases on J, plus 16 bases between the germline ends. From a lookup of the germline V gene, CDR1 and CDR2 are SQVTM and ANQGSEA. The sample originates from a study of tumor-infiltrating lymphocytes in localized non-small cell lung cancer (dated by TCRdb to the early 2020s). Broadly, across the study: Patients whose samples were collected after neoadjuvant chemotherapy, as well as both smokers and never-smokers and several histologies, were included in the cohort. Each patient provided resected tumor tissue plus uninvolved lung tissue from the same patient, with the uninvolved lung tissue described as non-adjacent to the tumor. TCR sequencing was one of several integrated assays, alongside flow cytometry, multiplex immunofluorescence, RNA-seq, exome sequencing and proteomics, applied to the same patients. In total, the ICON cohort consisted of approximately 140 surgical patients with localized non-small cell lung cancer who had their tumors resected. A total of fewer than 60 patients were included in the paired tumor versus uninvolved lung comparison of immunoSEQ T-cell fraction.

The T-cell fraction in tumor and uninvolved lung tissue was obtained from TCR sequencing using the immunoSEQ assay. Concerning the study's data processing: For survival analysis, patients were divided into high (upper tertile) and low (lower two tertiles) T-cell fraction groups, which were compared by log-rank test. A signed-rank test was used to check for differences in T-cell fraction between paired tumor and uninvolved lung. In its TCRdb copy, this immuneACCESS table keeps in-frame sequences only and misses some clones. Where compared with another copy, unresolved V genes explain less than half of these, and the others have no known cause. For V, J and clone size, that table is used; D and trimming come from the DNA. Here the sample has some 17,000 clones; around 84% occur a single time. The top ten clones comprise 10% of the sample. Here is what the overall study found, with its caveats: TCRbeta sequencing supported higher T cell infiltration in tumors than in uninvolved lung tissue, consistent with immunofluorescence CD3 counts. Because assay coverage varied across patients depending on available tissue quantity, TCR sequencing was performed for only a subset of the cohort. No difference in TCR-derived T-cell fraction was observed between the flow cytometry-defined immunotypes IM1 (good prognosis) and IM2 (poor prognosis). Different pieces of the same tissue were used for different assays, so technical variation could not be separated from intratumor heterogeneity.

The source is a human donor with non-small cell lung cancer. The rearrangement joined TRBV29-1 to TRBJ2-3; the best D guess is TRBD2, with 5 bases matching. Sequenced sample: uninvolved lung tissue not adjacent to the tumor. The CDR3 sequence is CSVGPGESSTDTQYF. In nucleotide form, the sequence is TGCAGCGTGGGCCCCGGGGAGTCGAGCACAGATACGCAGTATTTT.